This entry describes one T cell receptor (beta chain). What it recognizes is unknown. There are 15 residues in the CDR3. V dropped 1 base and J dropped 0 bases, with 10 bases sitting between them. Germline CDR1 and CDR2: LGHNA and YSLEER. These data belong to a study of cytomegalovirus exposure and HLA in healthy donors. Study overall: The study placed less than 90% of its approximately 400 genotyped donors in the Caucasian-associated ancestry cluster.

Study-wide points: Association of a missense DCLRE1C variant with TCR beta V- and J-gene trimming was reported in a later analysis.

The study ran its PCR with 60 Vbeta and 13 Jbeta primers. This table comes from immunoSEQ multiplex PCR, and its TCRdb copy is limited to in-frame clones, with some not included. In the table there are 150,000 or so clones, roughly four fifths of which are singletons. This TCR was sampled from a woman in her forties in good health and CMV-seronegative. V usage is TRBV4-3 and J usage is TRBJ2-7; D remains ambiguous. The specimen was PBMCs. CDR3 region: CASSQVFSNSYEQYF. CDR3 nucleotide sequence: TGCGCCAGCAGCCAAGTCTTTTCTAACTCCTACGAGCAGTACTTC.